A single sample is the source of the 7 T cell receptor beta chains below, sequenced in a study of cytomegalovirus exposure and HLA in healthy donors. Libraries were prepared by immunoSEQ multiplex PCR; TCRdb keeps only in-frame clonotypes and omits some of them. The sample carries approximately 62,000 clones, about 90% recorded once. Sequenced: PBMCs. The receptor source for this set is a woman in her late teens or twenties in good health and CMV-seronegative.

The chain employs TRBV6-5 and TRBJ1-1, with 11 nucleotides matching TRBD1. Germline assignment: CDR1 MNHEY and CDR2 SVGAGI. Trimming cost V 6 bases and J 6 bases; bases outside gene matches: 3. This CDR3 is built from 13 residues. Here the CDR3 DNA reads TGTGCCAGCAGAGAGGGACAGGGGGCTGAAGCTTTCTTT. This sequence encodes CASREGQGAEAFF.

CDR3 residues: CATSTGEDSEQYF. CDR3 DNA sequence: TGCGCCACCTCGACAGGGGAGGATAGCGAGCAGTACTTC. The genes are TRBV5-1 and TRBJ2-7; 8 nucleotides match TRBD1. The germline V gene encodes CDR1 SGHRS and CDR2 YFSETQ. Trimming removed 9 bases from V and 6 bases from J; junction bases left unmatched: 11. This CDR3 has 13 residues.

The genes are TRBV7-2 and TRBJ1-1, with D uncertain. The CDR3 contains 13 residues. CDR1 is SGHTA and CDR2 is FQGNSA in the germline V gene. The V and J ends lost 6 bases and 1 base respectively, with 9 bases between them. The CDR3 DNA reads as TGTGCCAGCAGGGTGGGGAGGAACACTGAAGCTTTCTTT. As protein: CASRVGRNTEAFF.

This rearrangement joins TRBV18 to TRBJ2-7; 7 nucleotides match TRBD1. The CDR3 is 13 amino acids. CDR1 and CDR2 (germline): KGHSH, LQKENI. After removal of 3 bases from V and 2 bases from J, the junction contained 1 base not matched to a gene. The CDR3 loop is CASSPGTAYEQYF. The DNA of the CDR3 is TGTGCCAGCTCACCCGGGACAGCCTACGAGCAGTACTTC. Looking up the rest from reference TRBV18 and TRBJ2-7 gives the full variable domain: NAGVMQNPRHLVRRRGQEARLRCSPMKGHSHVYWYRQLPEEGLKFMVYLQKENIIDESGMPKERFSAEFPKEGPSILRIQQVVRGDSAAYFCASSPGTAYEQYFGPGTRLTVT.

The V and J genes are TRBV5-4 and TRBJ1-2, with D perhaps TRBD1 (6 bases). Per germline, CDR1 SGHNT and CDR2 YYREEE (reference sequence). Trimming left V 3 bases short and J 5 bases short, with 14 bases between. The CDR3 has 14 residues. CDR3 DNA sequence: TGTGCCAGCAGCTCCGGACAGCTGGTTTATGGCTACACCTTC. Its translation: CASSSGQLVYGYTF.

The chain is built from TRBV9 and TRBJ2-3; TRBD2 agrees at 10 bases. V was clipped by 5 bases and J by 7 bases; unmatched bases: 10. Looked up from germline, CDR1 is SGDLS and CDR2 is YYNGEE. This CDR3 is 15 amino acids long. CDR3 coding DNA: TGTGCCAGCAGAGAGAGCGGGAGGGCCCCTAATACGCAGTATTTT. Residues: CASRESGRAPNTQYF.

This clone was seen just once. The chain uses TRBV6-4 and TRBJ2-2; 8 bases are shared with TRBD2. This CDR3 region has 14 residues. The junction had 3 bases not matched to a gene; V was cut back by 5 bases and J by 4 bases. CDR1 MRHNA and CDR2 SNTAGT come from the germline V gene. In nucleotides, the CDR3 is TGTGCCAGCAGTCGCGGGACTAGCACCGGGGAGCTGTTTTTT. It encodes CASSRGTSTGELFF.